Sequencing of this T cell receptor beta chain was carried out in a study of blood T cell repertoires in COVID-19. Across the whole study: Acute and convalescent COVID-19 specimens originated in the United States, Italy and Spain. T cells, B-cell-depleted T cells, or PBMCs supplied cDNA or gDNA.

The CDR3 runs 17 residues. Germline assignment: CDR1 LGHNA and CDR2 YNFKEQ. Trimming shortened V by 4 bases and J by 0 bases, and 17 bases separated the two germline ends. Authors' data handling: By means of reference gene primer amplification, nucleated cell counts were estimated. Profiling relied on immunoSEQ multiplex PCR, and the TCRdb table lists in-frame clones only, not all of them. V, J and clone size reflect that table, while D and trimming were determined from the DNA. Seen here are more than 250,000 clones, approximately 87% observed once, and the top ten hold 4.6%. This clonotype was obtained from a man aged 55 to 70 who had recovered from COVID-19. What was sequenced was peripheral blood. V usage is TRBV4-2 and J usage is TRBJ2-3, with a weak D call TRBD2 (5 bases). The DNA of the CDR3 is TGTGCCAGCAGCCCCCAAGGGAGCAGAGCTAGCACAGATACGCAGTATTTT. It specifies CASSPQGSRASTDTQYF.